Below are 20 T cell receptor beta chains sequenced from a single sample in a study of tumor and adjacent non-tumor tissue in lung cancer. No cell sorting was done before RNA was extracted from the tissue. Three rounds of nested PCR, following a modified ARM-PCR protocol, produced the TCRbeta library. TCRdb recomputed calls from the multiplex PCR reads with MiXCR, one row per CDR3 protein. The repertoire holds over 110,000 distinct CDR3 sequences, roughly 70% seen once, with over 15% in the top ten. Sequenced sample: lung tumor tissue. All receptors derive from a man between 60 and 75 years old with small cell lung cancer.

Of note for this clonotype: One end of the junction is discordant with germline, which a read error may explain. The CDR3 DNA sequence: TGTGCCTGCAGAATGGGCCGGACAGGAATTACCCATGAGCAGTTCTTC. The encoded protein is CACRMGRTGITHEQFF. V usage is TRBV6-1 and J usage is TRBJ2-1, with 7 bases aligning to TRBD1. This CDR3 is built from 16 residues. Germline CDR1 MNHNS, CDR2 SASEGT.

V usage is TRBV4-1 and J usage is TRBJ2-5; the D gene is possibly TRBD1 (6 bases). This CDR3 contains 14 residues. Germline values: CDR1 MGHRA, CDR2 YSYEKL. Trimming removed 10 bases from V and 5 bases from J, with 20 bases in between. The CDR3 spells CANGLDSVRETQYF. The DNA of the CDR3 is TGCGCCAACGGCCTGGACAGTGTGAGGGAGACCCAGTACTTC.

Regarding this clonotype: Because it lacks the conserved phenylalanine or tryptophan at the end, this CDR3 is likely a read error. V and J are TRBV12-3 or TRBV12-4 and TRBJ2-1; the match to TRBD1 covers 7 bases. The CDR3 spans 13 residues. Trimming took 7 bases from V and 9 from J; bases not matched to a gene: 9. The CDR3 coding sequence is TGTGCCAGCATATCCACCCCAGGGGGTGAGCAGTTCCTC. This sequence encodes CASISTPGGEQFL.

In the case of this clonotype: Relative to the germline gene, one junction end is altered; a read error may explain this. The chain couples TRBV6-2 or TRBV6-3 to TRBJ2-1; D call uncertain. Germline V lookup: CDR1 MNHEY, CDR2 SVGEGT. This CDR3 has 15 residues. CDR3 loop: CASSYSGPSFNEQFF. For the CDR3, the DNA is TGTGCCAGCAGTTACTCGGGTCCATCCTTCAATGAGCAGTTCTTC.

The CDR3 region is CASSYLGPYTEAFF. The DNA of the CDR3 is TGTGCCAGCAGTTACTTGGGTCCGTACACTGAAGCTTTCTTT. The rearrangement joins TRBV6-2 or TRBV6-3 to TRBJ1-1; D is uncertain. The CDR3 length is 14 residues. Per the germline V gene, CDR1 is MNHEY and CDR2 is SVGEGT. Trimming removed 1 base from V and 3 bases from J, with 9 bases in between.

About this clonotype itself: A much larger clonotype is one base distant, so this may be a read error. This chain links TRBV29-1 with TRBJ1-1; D may be TRBD1 (6 bases). The CDR3 is 14 amino acids. V shed 6 bases and J shed 1 base, with 15 bases lying between them. The germline gives CDR1 SQVTM, CDR2 ANQGSEA. The CDR3 nucleotides read TGCAGCGTCCTTCCCGGGACATGGAACACTGAAGCTTTCTTT. Translated: CSVLPGTWNTEAFF. The variable domain in full, completed from reference TRBV29-1 and TRBJ1-1, reads SAVISQKPSRDICQRGTSLTIQCQVDSQVTMMFWYRQQPGQSLTLIATANQGSEATYESGFVIDKFPISRPNLTFSTLTVSNMSPEDSSIYLCSVLPGTWNTEAFFGQGTRLTVV.

To note about this clonotype: A junction boundary mismatches the germline segment, possibly from a read error. This chain links TRBV6-2 or TRBV6-3 with TRBJ2-3; 9 bases are shared with TRBD2. This CDR3 spans 14 amino acids. CDR1 is MNHEY, CDR2 SVGEGT, per germline. This chain's CDR3 is CVSSYGSGRTTQYF. The CDR3 bases are TGTGTCAGCAGTTACGGAAGCGGGAGGACTACGCAGTATTTT.

Concerning this clonotype itself: A clone one base away is much larger, so this may be a read error. This chain joins TRBV20-1 and TRBJ2-5; D gene unclear. The V gene's germline CDR1 is DFQATT and CDR2 SNEGSKA (reference sequence). The CDR3 is made up of 12 amino acids. Here the CDR3 DNA reads TGCAGTGCTTCTTCTAGACAAGATACCCAGTACTTC. Its protein product is CSASSRQDTQYF.

A note on this clonotype: A much more abundant neighbour one base away suggests this may be a read error. This CDR3 is CASIPLAGGSGELFF. CDR3 DNA: TGTGCCAGCATTCCACTAGCGGGAGGAAGCGGGGAGCTGTTTTTT. The chain recombines TRBV11-3 with TRBJ2-2, with 12 bases matching TRBD2. With 7 bases clipped from V and 7 bases from J, the junction kept 7 bases outside the gene matches. The CDR3 covers 15 residues. The germline V gene encodes CDR1 SGHNT and CDR2 YENEEA.

Remarks on this clonotype: This is likely a read error, given that the CDR3 carries no conserved phenylalanine or tryptophan at its end. The V gene is TRBV6-1, the J gene TRBJ1-5; TRBD1 agrees at 8 bases. Germline V CDR1 and CDR2: MNHNS, SASEGT. The CDR3 has 15 residues. Losses at the gene ends were 3 bases for V and 2 bases for J; bases not matched to a gene: 3. CDR3 in amino acids: CASSDMGQGNQPQHS. DNA of the CDR3: TGTGCCAGCAGTGATATGGGACAGGGCAATCAGCCCCAGCATTCT.

This sequence joins TRBV6-6 and TRBJ2-7; D is unclear. CDR1 MNHNY and CDR2 SVGAGI come from the germline V gene (reference sequence). This CDR3 contains 13 residues. V shed 8 bases and J shed 7 bases, with 18 bases lying between them. CDR3 DNA sequence: TGTGCCAGCGGTCCGGGCCCACTGAGGGAGCAGTACGTC. Residues: CASGPGPLREQYV.

With respect to this clonotype: Germline is not matched at one junction end, which may reflect a read error. This rearrangement joins TRBV2 to TRBJ2-1; 12 bases match TRBD2. Germline values: CDR1 SNHLY, CDR2 FYNNEI. This CDR3 has 16 amino acids. CDR3 in amino acids: CVSRLAGAPSYNEQFF. CDR3 nucleotide sequence: TGTGTCAGCCGACTAGCGGGAGCACCCTCCTACAATGAGCAGTTCTTC.

This clonotype was found many times. The V and J genes are TRBV6-1 and TRBJ2-2; perhaps TRBD1 as D (6 bases). The V end lost 8 bases, the J end lost 8 bases, and 15 bases lay between the germline ends. Germline-derived CDR1 and CDR2 are MNHNS and SASEGT. The CDR3 contains 13 residues. The CDR3 protein is CASGLNREGELFF. Here the CDR3 DNA reads TGTGCCAGCGGCCTCAACAGGGAAGGGGAGCTGTTTTTT.

This chain uses TRBV20-1 with TRBJ1-6; D is uncertain. V lost 3 bases to trimming and J lost 0 bases, with 12 bases between them. The CDR3 spans 16 residues. CDR1 is DFQATT and CDR2 is SNEGSKA in the germline V gene (reference sequence). The CDR3 reads CSARVHGSSYNSPLHF. The CDR3 coding sequence is TGCAGTGCTAGGGTACATGGGAGCTCCTATAATTCACCCCTCCACTTT.

This clonotype was seen once. J is TRBJ1-6 and V is TRBV6-6; D gene uncertain. Germline values: CDR1 MNHNY, CDR2 SVGAGI (reference sequence). The CDR3 runs to 12 residues. The V end was cut by 11 bases, the J end by 5 bases, with 10 bases between. CDR3 nucleotide sequence: TGTGCCTGCGAAGATCATAATTCACCCCTCCACTTT. Protein sequence: CACEDHNSPLHF.

The V call is TRBV29-1, the J call TRBJ2-3; a weak D match, TRBD1 (6 bases). The CDR3 is made up of 13 amino acids. V shed 1 base and J shed 2 bases, with 7 bases lying between them. Per the germline V gene, CDR1 is SQVTM and CDR2 is ANQGSEA. The CDR3 coding sequence is TGCAGCGTTGAAGGGGACACCACAGATACGCAGTATTTT. As protein: CSVEGDTTDTQYF.

Concerning this clonotype itself: This may be a read error: a much more frequent sequence differs by one nucleotide. The J gene is TRBJ2-3, the V gene TRBV12-3 or TRBV12-4; possibly TRBD1 for D (5 bases). The length of the CDR3 is 13 residues. The CDR3 loop is CVSSLGHTDTQYF. CDR3 nucleotide sequence: TGTGTCAGCAGCCTTGGACACACAGATACGCAGTATTTT.

The chain links TRBV12-3 or TRBV12-4 to TRBJ1-3, with 7 bases fitting TRBD1. Germline trimming cut 3 bases from V and 3 bases from J; bases unmatched to any gene: 5. CDR3 size: 15 residues. The CDR3 loop reads CASSLEGASGNTIYF. The CDR3 region has the DNA TGTGCCAGCAGTTTGGAGGGGGCGAGTGGAAACACCATATATTTT.

This clonotype was recorded only once. The missing conserved phenylalanine or tryptophan at the end of this CDR3 makes a read error likely. The chain recombines TRBV20-1 with TRBJ2-3; D gene ambiguous. Germline V gives CDR1 DFQATT, CDR2 SNEGSKA (reference sequence). Trimming shortened V by 4 bases and J by 2 bases, and 13 bases separated the two germline ends. This CDR3 spans 14 amino acids. The CDR3 coding sequence is TGCAGTGCTACGCGAGTCAAGGTCACAGATACGCAGTATGTT. It specifies CSATRVKVTDTQYV.

For this clonotype: The junction and the germline gene differ at one end; a read error may be behind it. This chain uses TRBV6-1 with TRBJ2-1, with D possibly being TRBD2 (6 bases). The CDR3 has 14 amino acids. Per the germline V gene, CDR1 is MNHNS and CDR2 is SASEGT. CDR3 sequence: CASSDRESWNEHFF. In nucleotides, the CDR3 is TGTGCCAGCAGTGATCGGGAGTCGTGGAATGAGCACTTCTTC.